This T cell receptor beta chain was documented in a study of cytomegalovirus exposure and HLA in healthy donors. Notes on the study in general: Diagnosis of cytomegalovirus status made by the classifier reportedly showed high specificity and sensitivity. It was taken for granted in presence/absence analyses that sequencing depth across donors was roughly uniform. CMV serostatus was the only immune exposure information that was available.

13 Jbeta primers and 60 Vbeta primers were used for the PCR. How the authors handled the data: An analysis that came later counted roughly 87 million unique TCR beta chains, approximately 10 million shared. Assay: immunoSEQ multiplex PCR; the TCRdb copy retains only in-frame clones and omits some. D and trimming were read from the DNA, whereas the V and J calls and clone size are those reported in that table. This sample has about 160,000 clones, with over 65% found just once. On this clone itself: Its target is not known.

The trim removed 4 bases at V and 6 bases at J, leaving 9 bases unmatched. CDR1 and CDR2 from the germline V gene are SGHNT and YYREEE (reference sequence). This CDR3 comprises 14 residues. The TCR was taken from a man aged 35-49 years in good health and CMV-seropositive. The gene calls are TRBV5-4 and TRBJ2-5; 7 nucleotides line up with TRBD1. The sequenced sample was PBMCs. The DNA for the CDR3 is TGTGCCAGCAGCCCCGGACAGGTTGAAAAGACCCAGTACTTC. It translates to CASSPGQVEKTQYF.